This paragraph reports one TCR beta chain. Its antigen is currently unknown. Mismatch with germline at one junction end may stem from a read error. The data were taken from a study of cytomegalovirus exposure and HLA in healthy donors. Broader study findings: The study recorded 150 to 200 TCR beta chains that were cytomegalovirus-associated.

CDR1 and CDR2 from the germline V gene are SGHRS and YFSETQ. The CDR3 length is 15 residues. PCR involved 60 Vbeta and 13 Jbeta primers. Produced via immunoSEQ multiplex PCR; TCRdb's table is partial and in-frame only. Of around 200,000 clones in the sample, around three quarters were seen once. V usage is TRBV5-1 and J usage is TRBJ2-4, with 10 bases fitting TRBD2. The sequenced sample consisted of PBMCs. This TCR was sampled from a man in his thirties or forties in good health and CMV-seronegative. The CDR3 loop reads CASSLYPSGSKLVHF. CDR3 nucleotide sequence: TGCGCCAGCAGCTTGTATCCTAGCGGGAGTAAGTTAGTGCACTTC.